The 12 T cell receptor beta chains given below trace back to one sample, sequenced in a study of T cell repertoires in cytomegalovirus infection. TCRdb processed the reads anew with MiXCR; each CDR3 protein has one entry. In the table there are 250,000 to 300,000 distinct CDR3 sequences, over 15% of which are singletons. What was sequenced was CD8+ T cells from PBMCs. These receptors all stem from a human donor in good health (CMV status not recorded). Some clones in this sample may be carry-over from other donors' samples.

This clonotype was seen many times. This chain joins TRBV29-1 and TRBJ1-5, with no clear D. Trimming pared 4 bases from V and 4 bases from J, leaving 8 bases between. This CDR3 has 12 amino acids. Germline loops: CDR1 SQVTM, CDR2 ANQGSEA. The DNA of the CDR3 is TGCAGCGTTGGGACCGATAATCAGCCCCAGCATTTT. It specifies CSVGTDNQPQHF. The complete variable domain, with remaining parts taken from reference TRBV29-1 and TRBJ1-5, reads SAVISQKPSRDICQRGTSLTIQCQVDSQVTMMFWYRQQPGQSLTLIATANQGSEATYESGFVIDKFPISRPNLTFSTLTVSNMSPEDSSIYLCSVGTDNQPQHFGDGTRLSIL.

This clonotype has more than one count but fewer than ten. The J gene is TRBJ2-2, the V gene TRBV20-1; TRBD2 agrees at 13 bases. Per the germline V gene, CDR1 is DFQATT and CDR2 is SNEGSKA (reference sequence). This CDR3 region has 17 residues. Unmatched junction bases numbered 9, after V lost 3 bases and J lost 5 bases. CDR3 sequence: CSARGIGLAGVTGELFF. The DNA of the CDR3 is TGCAGTGCTAGGGGTATCGGACTAGCGGGGGTGACCGGGGAGCTGTTTTTT.

This clonotype appeared a few times. This chain joins TRBV5-1 and TRBJ1-1; D perhaps matches TRBD1 (6 bases). CDR1 and CDR2 (germline): SGHRS, YFSETQ. The length of the CDR3 is 17 residues. The V end was cut by 2 bases, the J end by 0 bases, with 17 bases between. The CDR3: CASSFEPEGTLNTEAFF. The CDR3 bases are TGCGCCAGCAGCTTTGAACCGGAAGGGACATTGAACACTGAAGCTTTCTTT.

The V and J genes are TRBV24-1 and TRBJ2-1; tentatively, D is TRBD2 (6 bases). CDR1 and CDR2 (germline): KGHDR, SFDVKD. This CDR3 contains 13 residues. Trimming took 4 bases from V and 9 from J, leaving 12 bases between them. The DNA for the CDR3 is TGTGCCACCAGTGAACTAGCCTCAGGTGAGCAGTTCTTC. It is translated as CATSELASGEQFF.

Concerning this clonotype itself: A junction boundary mismatches the germline segment, possibly from a read error. This rearrangement joins TRBV13 to TRBJ2-1; 9 bases fit TRBD2. The CDR3 covers 20 residues. Germline V CDR1 and CDR2: PRHDT, FYEKMQ (reference sequence). Written as DNA, the CDR3 is TGTGCCAGCAGCCAAAGGCCGACTAGCGGAGGATTTGAGAGGTACAATGAGCAGCTCTTC. Encoded protein: CASSQRPTSGGFERYNEQLF.

The chain combines TRBV10-3 with TRBJ2-7, with 9 bases that match TRBD1. CDR3 size: 14 residues. Germline V lookup: CDR1 ENHRY, CDR2 SYGVKD. The V segment lost 6 bases and the J segment 5 bases; nucleotides outside the gene matches: 8. The CDR3 DNA is TGTGCCATCAGCACCGGGACAGGGAACCACGAGCAGTACTTC. As protein: CAISTGTGNHEQYF.

The V gene is TRBV29-1, the J gene TRBJ1-2; 8 bases map to TRBD1. Trimming took 2 bases from V and 5 from J; bases not matched to a gene: 1. The CDR3 is 12 residues long. Germline loops: CDR1 SQVTM, CDR2 ANQGSEA. CDR3 nucleotides: TGCAGCGTTGAACAGGGGGCTTATGGCTACACCTTC. This gives the protein CSVEQGAYGYTF.

This clonotype was observed a few times. V usage is TRBV7-9 and J usage is TRBJ2-7; 8 nucleotides line up with TRBD1. CDR1 is SEHNR, CDR2 FQNEAQ, per germline (reference sequence). CDR3 size: 13 residues. The trim removed 5 bases at V and 6 bases at J, leaving 6 bases unmatched. Here the CDR3 reads CASSPPGGSEQYF. Here the CDR3 DNA reads TGTGCCAGCAGCCCACCAGGGGGCTCCGAGCAGTACTTC.

V usage is TRBV4-3 and J usage is TRBJ2-4; D is unclear. The germline CDR1 and CDR2 sequences are LGHNA and YSLEER. The CDR3 is 17 residues long. V was pared by 4 bases and J by 0 bases, with 16 bases between. The CDR3 loop reads CASSPVRNLLAKNIQYF. Here the CDR3 DNA reads TGCGCCAGCAGCCCCGTCCGGAACCTACTAGCCAAAAACATTCAGTACTTC.

Only a few counts were recorded for this clonotype. V gene TRBV29-1 combines with J gene TRBJ2-1; D may match TRBD1 or TRBD2 (6 bases each). Trimming removed 7 bases at V and 7 bases at J, with 20 bases between. The CDR3 is 14 residues long. CDR1 and CDR2 from the germline V gene are SQVTM and ANQGSEA. The CDR3 spells CSGLSRGAINEQFF. CDR3 DNA sequence: TGCAGCGGCCTCTCGAGGGGGGCTATAAATGAGCAGTTCTTC.

This rearrangement joins TRBV12-5 to TRBJ1-1, with 8 bases identical to TRBD1. CDR3 length: 13 residues. The V and J ends lost 6 bases and 7 bases, in that order; junction bases with no gene match: 7. CDR1 is LGHNT, CDR2 FRNRAP, per germline. The CDR3 protein is CASGPGGLSEAFF. The CDR3 DNA follows: TGTGCTAGTGGCCCAGGGGGCTTGAGTGAAGCTTTCTTT.

This clonotype was counted only a few times. The rearrangement joins TRBV10-3 to TRBJ2-7, with 7 positions matching TRBD1. The trim removed 6 bases at V and 4 bases at J, leaving 9 bases unmatched. The CDR3 sequence is 14 residues long. Germline V CDR1 and CDR2: ENHRY, SYGVKD. The CDR3 is CAIRPGGAWYEQYF. As DNA, the CDR3 is TGTGCCATCAGGCCAGGGGGTGCCTGGTACGAGCAGTACTTC.